This T cell receptor (beta chain) was documented in a study of PD-1 blockade in classical Hodgkin lymphoma. The wider study: Nivolumab was administered to patients intravenously at 3 mg/kg every 2 weeks. Regarding the study as a whole: In newly diagnosed patients, baseline TCR diversity was reportedly below that of healthy donors.

Method: immunoSEQ multiplex PCR; TCRdb's copy keeps in-frame clones and lacks some. The sample includes tens of thousands of clones, about four fifths seen only once; the top ten take more than 8%. The ends were cut back, 1 base at V and 2 bases at J, with 8 bases in the middle. Germline V gene lookup returns CDR1 SGHTA and CDR2 FQGNSA. This CDR3 has 14 amino acids. Details on this clone: The antigen is unknown.

All trial patients relapsed after autologous stem cell transplantation. The sample in question was peripheral blood mononuclear cells (PBMCs), obtained before the second cycle of nivolumab. J is TRBJ1-2 and V is TRBV7-2; D is perhaps TRBD1 (5 bases). The clonotype originates from a human donor with classical Hodgkin lymphoma. The CDR3 region has the DNA TGTGCCAGCAGCTTAGACAGGACCAACTATGGCTACACCTTC. Its protein is CASSLDRTNYGYTF. The full variable domain, in which reference TRBV7-2 and TRBJ1-2 provide the parts outside the CDR3, is GAGVSQSPSNKVTEKGKDVELRCDPISGHTALYWYRQSLGQGLEFLIYFQGNSAPDKSGLPSDRFSAERTGGSVSTLTIQRTQQEDSAVYLCASSLDRTNYGYTFGSGTRLTVV.